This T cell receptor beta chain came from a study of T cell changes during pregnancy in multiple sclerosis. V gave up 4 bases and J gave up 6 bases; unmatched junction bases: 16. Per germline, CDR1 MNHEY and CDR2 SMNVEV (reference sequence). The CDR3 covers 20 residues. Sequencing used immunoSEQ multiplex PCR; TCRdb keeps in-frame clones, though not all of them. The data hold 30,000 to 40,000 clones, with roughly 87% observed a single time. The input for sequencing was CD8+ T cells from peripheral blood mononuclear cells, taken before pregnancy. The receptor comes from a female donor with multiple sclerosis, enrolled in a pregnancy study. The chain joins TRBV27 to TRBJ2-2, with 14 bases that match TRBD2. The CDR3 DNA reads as TGTGCCAGCAGTTCACCCGACGGGACTAGCGGGAGCGGGGTTCCCGGGGAGCTGTTTTTT. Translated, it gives CASSSPDGTSGSGVPGELFF.